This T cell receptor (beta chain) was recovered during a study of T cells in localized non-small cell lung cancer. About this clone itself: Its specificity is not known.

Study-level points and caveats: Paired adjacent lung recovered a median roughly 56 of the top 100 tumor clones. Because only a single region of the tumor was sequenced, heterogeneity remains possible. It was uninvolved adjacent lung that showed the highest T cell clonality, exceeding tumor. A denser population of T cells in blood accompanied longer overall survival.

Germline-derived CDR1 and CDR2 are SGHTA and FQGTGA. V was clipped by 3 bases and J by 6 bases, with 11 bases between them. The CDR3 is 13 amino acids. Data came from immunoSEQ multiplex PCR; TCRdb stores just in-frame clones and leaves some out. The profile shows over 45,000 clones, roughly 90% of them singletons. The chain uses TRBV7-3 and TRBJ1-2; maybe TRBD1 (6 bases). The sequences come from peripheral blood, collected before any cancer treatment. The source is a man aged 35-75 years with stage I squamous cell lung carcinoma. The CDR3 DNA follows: TGTGCCAGCAGCTTCCAGGGGCTTAATGGCTACACCTTC. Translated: CASSFQGLNGYTF.